Listed below are T cell receptor beta chains from one sample, sequenced in a study of T cell responses to AZD1222 COVID-19 vaccine. Repertoires were generated with immunoSEQ multiplex PCR, while TCRdb's copy carries only in-frame clones and drops some. The table shows tens of thousands of clones, with approximately 90% occurring only once. The source material was peripheral blood, sampled on day 0 of AZD1222 vaccination. These receptor sequences come from an adult in good health. The CDR3 runs from the conserved cysteine through the conserved F or W. A D gene is named only where the DNA matches it firmly. A clone size is listed for some rows: how often the clone was seen (once, few, many), or a class if it is expanded.

>TRBJ2-2|.|.|TRBV5-4
CASSFWQGLTGELFF
TGTGCCAGCAGCTTTTGGCAGGGGCTCACCGGGGAGCTGTTTTTT
>TRBJ2-5|.|.|TRBV25-1
CASAQGETQYF
TGTGCCAGCGCACAGGGAGAGACCCAGTACTTC
>TRBJ2-5|.|.|TRBV6-2/TRBV6-3
CASSYWGAAETQYF
TGTGCCAGCAGTTACTGGGGGGCCGCAGAGACCCAGTACTTC
>TRBJ1-6|.|TRBD1|TRBV30
CAWSDFGQGTPLHF
TGTGCCTGGAGTGACTTCGGACAGGGGACACCCCTCCACTTT
>TRBJ1-1|many|.|TRBV12-3/TRBV12-4
CASSLRQGTEAFF
TGTGCCAGCAGTTTACGCCAAGGCACTGAAGCTTTCTTT
>TRBJ1-6|.|.|TRBV30
CAWSSGYSPLHF
TGTGCCTGGAGTAGCGGGTATTCACCCCTCCACTTT
>TRBJ2-1|.|TRBD2|TRBV7-9
CASSHPGGGTSSYNEQFF
TGTGCCAGCAGCCACCCGGGCGGGGGGACCAGCTCCTACAATGAGCAGTTCTTC
>TRBJ2-7|once|TRBD1|TRBV9
CASSPGQGRYEQYF
TGTGCCAGCAGCCCCGGACAGGGGAGGTACGAGCAGTACTTC
>TRBJ2-3|.|.|TRBV30
CAWSTGLPREADTQYF
TGTGCCTGGAGTACCGGTTTGCCCAGGGAAGCAGATACGCAGTATTTT
>TRBJ2-5|.|.|TRBV7-9
CASSLGGQETQYF
TGTGCCAGCAGCCTAGGGGGACAAGAGACCCAGTACTTC
>TRBJ1-3|.|.|TRBV7-9
CASSLGTAGNTIYF
TGTGCCAGCAGCTTAGGGACAGCTGGAAACACCATATATTTT
>TRBJ2-7|.|.|TRBV19
CASSNLAGSGYEQYF
TGTGCCAGTAGTAACCTGGCAGGGTCGGGGTACGAGCAGTACTTC
>TRBJ1-1|.|TRBD1|TRBV10-3
CAISETGGVTEAFF
TGTGCCATCAGCGAGACAGGGGGCGTCACTGAAGCTTTCTTT
>TRBJ2-5|.|TRBD2|TRBV7-7
CASSLGSGGAGTQYF
TGTGCTAGCAGCTTGGGTAGCGGGGGGGCCGGGACCCAGTACTTC
>TRBJ2-2|.|TRBD1|TRBV6-5
CASSFDRGSDTGELFF
TGTGCCAGCAGTTTTGACAGGGGATCGGACACCGGGGAGCTGTTTTTT
>TRBJ2-1|.|TRBD1|TRBV24-1
CATSNAGQGPDEQFF
TGTGCCACCAGTAACGCGGGACAGGGGCCCGATGAGCAGTTCTTC
>TRBJ1-6|.|.|TRBV28
CASSLATGSAPESPLHF
TGTGCCAGCAGTTTAGCAACGGGCTCAGCACCCGAATCACCCCTCCACTTT
>TRBJ1-5|few|.|TRBV5-5
CASSLAGGGQPQHF
TGTGCCAGCAGCTTGGCCGGGGGAGGACAGCCCCAGCATTTT
>TRBJ1-5|.|.|TRBV14
CASSQESGPQHF
TGTGCCAGCAGCCAAGAATCGGGTCCCCAGCATTTT
>TRBJ1-1|.|.|TRBV6-5
CASSYSWGATEAFF
TGTGCCAGCAGTTACTCGTGGGGAGCCACTGAAGCTTTCTTT